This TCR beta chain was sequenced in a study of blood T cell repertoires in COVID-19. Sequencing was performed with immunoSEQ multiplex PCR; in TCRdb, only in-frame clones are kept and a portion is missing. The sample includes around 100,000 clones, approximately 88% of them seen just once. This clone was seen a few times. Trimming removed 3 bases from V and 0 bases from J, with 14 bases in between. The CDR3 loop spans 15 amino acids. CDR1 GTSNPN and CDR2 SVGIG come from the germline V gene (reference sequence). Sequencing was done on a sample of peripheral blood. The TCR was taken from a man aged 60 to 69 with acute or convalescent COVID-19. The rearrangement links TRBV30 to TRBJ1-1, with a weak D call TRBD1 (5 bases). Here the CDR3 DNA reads TGTGCCTGGAGGCACAGACAGCGCATGAACACTGAAGCTTTCTTT. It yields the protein CAWRHRQRMNTEAFF.